One and the same sample provided the 17 T cell receptor beta chains below, sequenced in a study of T cells in Graves' hyperthyroidism and ophthalmopathy. Amplification yielded TCR beta CDR3 regions, with RNA transcripts as the source. An initial round of RT-PCR targeting the TCR CDR3 relied on the HTBI primer set. TCRdb called the multiplex PCR reads again in MiXCR, with one record for every CDR3 protein. In the table there are roughly 240,000 distinct CDR3 sequences, around 24% of which are singletons. Sequencing used blood. The receptors stem from a woman aged 40 to 49 with Graves' ophthalmopathy.

This clonotype was counted ten times or more. V gene TRBV5-1 combines with J gene TRBJ2-7; D gene uncertain. V was trimmed by 5 bases and J by 1 base, leaving 10 bases between them. This CDR3 has 13 amino acids. The germline V gene encodes CDR1 SGHRS and CDR2 YFSETQ. CDR3 nucleotide sequence: TGCGCCAGCAGTGGCCTGAATTCCTACGAGCAGTACTTC. This translates into CASSGLNSYEQYF. Supplemented by reference TRBV5-1 and TRBJ2-7, the full variable domain reads KAGVTQTPRYLIKTRGQQVTLSCSPISGHRSVSWYQQTPGQGLQFLFEYFSETQRNKGNFPGRFSGRQFSNSRSEMNVSTLELGDSALYLCASSGLNSYEQYFGPGTRLTVT.

This clonotype was picked up many times. The rearrangement uses TRBV5-1 and TRBJ2-7, with a possible D match to TRBD2 (5 bases). The CDR3 is 12 residues long. The V gene lost 5 bases and the J gene lost 7 bases, with 13 bases spanning the gap. The germline V gene encodes CDR1 SGHRS and CDR2 YFSETQ. This CDR3 is CASSSGMWEQYF. The CDR3 region has the DNA TGCGCCAGCAGTTCGGGGATGTGGGAGCAGTACTTC.

The chain joins TRBV2 to TRBJ2-7, with 8 nucleotides matching TRBD1. The V gene end was trimmed by 3 bases and the J gene end by 4 bases; junction bases not matched to a gene: 5. CDR1 SNHLY and CDR2 FYNNEI come from the germline V gene. The CDR3 contains 14 residues. The CDR3 sequence is CASSEAGTGYEQYF. The CDR3 nucleotides are TGTGCCAGCAGTGAGGCCGGGACAGGTTACGAGCAGTACTTC.

In this sample, this clonotype turned up many times. The chain is built from TRBV5-1 and TRBJ1-1, with D unresolved. The CDR3 is 14 residues long. Germline assignment: CDR1 SGHRS and CDR2 YFSETQ. With 0 bases removed from V and 1 base from J, the gap between germline ends came to 7 bases. CDR3 in DNA: TGCGCCAGCAGCTTGGGGATAGGGAACACTGAAGCTTTCTTT. Translated: CASSLGIGNTEAFF.

The chain couples TRBV7-3 to TRBJ2-2; a possible D gene is TRBD2 (5 bases). Between the trimmed V and J ends, which lost 4 bases and 0 bases, there was a span of 9 bases. The CDR3 has 15 amino acids. Germline assignment: CDR1 SGHTA and CDR2 FQGTGA. CDR3 in DNA: TGTGCCAGCAGCTATACGGGAACGAACACCGGGGAGCTGTTTTTT. This gives the protein CASSYTGTNTGELFF.

This chain uses TRBV11-2 with TRBJ2-7; a weak D match, TRBD2 (6 bases). CDR1 is SGHAT, CDR2 FQNNGV, per germline. V was shortened by 3 bases and J by 3 bases, with 12 bases between the two germline ends. CDR3 length equals 14 residues. CDR3 sequence: CASSFSGNNYEQYF. Here the CDR3 DNA reads TGTGCCAGCAGCTTTAGCGGCAATAACTACGAGCAGTACTTC.

This clonotype has ten or more counts. The chain employs TRBV7-2 and TRBJ1-2, with a tentative D call TRBD1 (5 bases). V was clipped by 6 bases and J by 4 bases, with 12 bases between them. The germline V gene has CDR1 SGHTA and CDR2 FQGNSA. This CDR3 is built from 13 residues. CDR3 sequence: CASSEQEGYGYTF. CDR3 nucleotide sequence: TGTGCCAGCAGTGAACAGGAGGGCTATGGCTACACCTTC.

V is TRBV5-6 and J is TRBJ2-5, with 10 positions matching TRBD1. J was trimmed by 6 bases and V by 4 bases; bases with no gene match: 9. The CDR3 sequence is 15 residues long. Germline V CDR1 and CDR2: SGHDT, YYEEEE. The CDR3 region has the DNA TGTGCCAGCAGCATCCTCCGGGACAGGGGACAGACCCAGTACTTC. Residues: CASSILRDRGQTQYF.

The chain is built from TRBV20-1 and TRBJ2-5, with unresolved D. The CDR3 covers 14 residues. CDR1 DFQATT and CDR2 SNEGSKA come from the germline V gene (reference sequence). V was pared by 3 bases and J by 4 bases, with 15 bases between. CDR3 nucleotides: TGCAGTGCTAGTCACACCGGCTCCAGAGAGACCCAGTACTTC. Protein product: CSASHTGSRETQYF.

This clonotype occurred many times. This sequence joins TRBV6-6 and TRBJ1-1; weak D call: TRBD1 (6 bases). CDR1 is MNHNY, CDR2 SVGAGI, per germline (reference sequence). The CDR3 extends over 14 amino acids. V was cut by 5 bases and J by 0 bases, with 10 bases left in between. CDR3 region: CASSRTDMNTEAFF. The CDR3 DNA follows: TGTGCCAGCAGTAGGACAGACATGAACACTGAAGCTTTCTTT.

The chain combines TRBV12-3 or TRBV12-4 with TRBJ2-7; D may be TRBD1 (5 bases). The CDR3 extends over 14 amino acids. Trimming shortened V by 5 bases and J by 4 bases, and 15 bases separated the two germline ends. The CDR3 DNA follows: TGTGCCAGCAGTCTGCAGGGCAGGGCATACGAGCAGTACTTC. Its translation is CASSLQGRAYEQYF.

J is TRBJ2-4 and V is TRBV12-3 or TRBV12-4, with no clear D. The length of the CDR3 is 11 residues. Trimming stripped 5 bases from V and 9 bases from J, with 8 bases between. The CDR3 loop reads CASSQAGIQYF. The CDR3 DNA reads TGTGCCAGCAGTCAGGCCGGCATTCAGTACTTC.

The V call is TRBV6-1, the J call TRBJ2-7, with D hard to call. V lost 7 bases, J lost 4 bases, and 20 bases lay in between. CDR1 and CDR2 (germline): MNHNS, SASEGT. The CDR3 is 15 amino acids. Written as DNA, the CDR3 is TGTGCCAGCATGGGCGCTGCAGATGTTAAGTACGAGCAGTACTTC. Residues: CASMGAADVKYEQYF.

This clonotype was recorded at least ten times. The rearrangement uses TRBV7-9 and TRBJ2-5; TRBD1 aligns across 7 bases. The CDR3 extends over 14 amino acids. The V gene end was trimmed by 5 bases and the J gene end by 1 base; junction bases not matched to a gene: 4. Looked up from germline, CDR1 is SEHNR and CDR2 is FQNEAQ (reference sequence). This CDR3 is CASSQGTAQETQYF. The DNA of the CDR3 is TGTGCCAGCAGCCAAGGGACAGCCCAAGAGACCCAGTACTTC.

The chain has TRBV6-1 and TRBJ1-1; 9 bases align to TRBD1. With 10 bases clipped from V and 7 bases from J, the junction kept 13 bases outside the gene matches. Germline values: CDR1 MNHNS, CDR2 SASEGT. This CDR3 comprises 14 residues. For the CDR3, the DNA is TGTGCCACTTCGGGTTGGGGGACAGGGAATGAAGCTTTCTTT. Its translation is CATSGWGTGNEAFF.

The CDR3 reads CASSDWLNTEAFF. The CDR3 DNA reads as TGTGCCAGCAGTGATTGGTTGAACACTGAAGCTTTCTTT. The chain combines TRBV6-1 with TRBJ1-1; D ambiguous. Deletions cut 3 bases from V and 0 bases from J, with 5 bases between. Germline values: CDR1 MNHNS, CDR2 SASEGT. The CDR3 consists of 13 residues.

This clonotype was observed a handful of times. CDR3 in amino acids: CAWRAGGTGELFF. In DNA form, the CDR3 reads TGTGCCTGGCGGGCGGGAGGCACCGGGGAGCTGTTTTTT. This chain links TRBV30 with TRBJ2-2; 8 bases line up with TRBD2. With 5 bases clipped from V and 4 bases from J, the junction kept 3 bases outside the gene matches. CDR1 and CDR2 from the germline V gene are GTSNPN and SVGIG (reference sequence). The CDR3 runs 13 residues.